The 16 T cell receptor beta chains in this list originate from one sample, sequenced in a study of sequential checkpoint blockade in melanoma. Method: immunoSEQ multiplex PCR; TCRdb's copy keeps in-frame clones and lacks some. Here the sample spans 13,000 to 15,000 clones, approximately 78% being singletons. Regarding treatment: randomized to nivolumab then ipilimumab (arm A) or the reverse (arm B). The specimen comprised CD8+ T cells sorted from blood (inferred from file names), sampled from a patient given nivolumab and ipilimumab in sequence. These receptors came from a human donor with melanoma.

The J gene is TRBJ1-6, the V gene TRBV7-2, with D uncertain. CDR1 is SGHTA and CDR2 is FQGNSA in the germline V gene. Trimming took 5 bases from V and 7 from J, leaving 18 bases between them. The CDR3 consists of 16 residues. CDR3 coding DNA: TGTGCCAGCAGCCACCTAAGACGGGATAAGAATTCACCCCTCCACTTT. Protein product: CASSHLRRDKNSPLHF. The full variable domain, completed using reference TRBV7-2 and TRBJ1-6, is GAGVSQSPSNKVTEKGKDVELRCDPISGHTALYWYRQSLGQGLEFLIYFQGNSAPDKSGLPSDRFSAERTGGSVSTLTIQRTQQEDSAVYLCASSHLRRDKNSPLHFGNGTRLTVT.

Regarding this clone: A far bigger clonotype differs at one base, so this is likely a read error. V and J are TRBV7-9 and TRBJ1-4; D remains unclear. This CDR3 region has 16 residues. Germline V gene lookup returns CDR1 SEHNR and CDR2 FQNEAQ (reference sequence). Trimming took 3 bases from V and 10 from J, leaving 21 bases between them. The CDR3 DNA follows: TGTGCCAGCAGCTTCCCTGTGGTCCCAAGAGAAGCAAAACTGTTTTTT. Its protein is CASSFPVVPREAKLFF.

With regard to this clone: This CDR3 fails to terminate in the conserved phenylalanine or tryptophan, so it likely reflects a read error. The chain is built from TRBV19 and TRBJ1-2; 8 bases align to TRBD1. The CDR3 length is 12 residues. Germline CDR1 LNHDA, CDR2 SQIVND (reference sequence). Trimming cost V 5 bases and J 11 bases; bases outside gene matches: 7. CDR3 nucleotide sequence: TGTGCCAGTAGTTTTGGACAGGGACCTTACACCCTC. It yields the protein CASSFGQGPYTL.

V gene TRBV6-1 combines with J gene TRBJ2-7; D call uncertain. CDR3 length: 13 amino acids. The V gene's germline CDR1 is MNHNS and CDR2 SASEGT. The V and J ends lost 5 bases and 3 bases respectively, with 11 bases between them. CDR3 protein: CASSPHMNYEQYF. The CDR3 DNA is TGTGCCAGCAGTCCTCACATGAACTACGAGCAGTACTTC.

The chain links TRBV27 to TRBJ2-7; D is undetermined. Trimming took off 3 bases at V and 0 bases at J, with 9 bases between the two ends. The CDR3 is 14 amino acids. CDR1 and CDR2 (germline): MNHEY, SMNVEV (reference sequence). This CDR3 reads CASSFGGNSYEQYF. CDR3 sequence (DNA): TGTGCCAGCAGTTTCGGCGGTAACTCCTACGAGCAGTACTTC.

This clone was seen a few times. The rearrangement uses TRBV5-1 and TRBJ1-4; 7 nucleotides align to TRBD1. This CDR3 region has 18 residues. Trimming removed 4 bases from V and 0 bases from J; junction bases left unmatched: 12. Per germline, CDR1 SGHRS and CDR2 YFSETQ. This CDR3 reads CASSQYPTGTTTNEKLFF. The CDR3 DNA follows: TGCGCCAGCAGCCAATACCCGACAGGGACAACAACTAATGAAAAACTGTTTTTT.

This chain joins TRBV9 and TRBJ2-1, with 9 bases fitting TRBD1. This CDR3 spans 16 amino acids. The germline V gene encodes CDR1 SGDLS and CDR2 YYNGEE. V shed 3 bases, J shed 0 bases, and the junction held 4 bases outside the gene matches. In DNA form, the CDR3 reads TGTGCCAGCAGCGGCAGGGGACAGGGCTCCTACAATGAGCAGTTCTTC. The encoded protein is CASSGRGQGSYNEQFF.

This chain uses TRBV5-8 with TRBJ2-1; TRBD1 matches 8 bases. CDR3 length: 15 residues. V shed 4 bases, J shed 7 bases, and the junction held 10 bases outside the gene matches. Germline CDR1 is SGHTS and CDR2 is YDEGEE. The CDR3 nucleotides are TGTGCCAGCAGCAAGGACAGGGCTCTGTTGAATGAGCAGTTCTTC. Protein product: CASSKDRALLNEQFF. Full variable domain (remainder filled in from reference TRBV5-8 and TRBJ2-1): EAGVTQSPTHLIKTRGQQATLRCSPISGHTSVYWYQQALGLGLQFLLWYDEGEERNRGNFPPRFSGRQFPNYSSELNVNALELEDSALYLCASSKDRALLNEQFFGPGTRLTVL.

The table lists this clone with a few counts. The V and J genes are TRBV29-1 and TRBJ2-1; 7 bases map to TRBD1. Germline V gives CDR1 SQVTM, CDR2 ANQGSEA. Trimming took 1 base from V and 0 from J; bases not matched to a gene: 9. The CDR3 is made up of 17 amino acids. Here the CDR3 reads CSVEAYDRAASYNEQFF. Here the CDR3 DNA reads TGCAGCGTTGAAGCCTATGACAGGGCTGCCTCCTACAATGAGCAGTTCTTC.

The chain recombines TRBV27 with TRBJ2-4; no clear D gene. The CDR3 totals 16 residues. The germline gives CDR1 MNHEY, CDR2 SMNVEV (reference sequence). V was clipped by 2 bases and J by 0 bases, with 11 bases between them. CDR3 nucleotides: TGTGCCAGCAGTTTAGAGGCAGTCCTAGCCAAAAACATTCAGTACTTC. Its translation is CASSLEAVLAKNIQYF.

V and J are TRBV7-2 and TRBJ2-1, with 12 bases that match TRBD2. Looked up from germline, CDR1 is SGHTA and CDR2 is FQGNSA. The CDR3 extends over 16 amino acids. Trimming at V came to 6 bases and at J to 4 bases, leaving 7 bases not matched to a gene. The CDR3 loop is CASRPPSGGVYNEQFF. The CDR3 DNA is TGTGCCAGCAGACCACCTAGCGGGGGGGTATACAATGAGCAGTTCTTC.

The chain joins TRBV6-1 to TRBJ2-3; 14 nucleotides agree with TRBD2. V lost 4 bases and J lost 4; bases outside the gene matches: 1. CDR1 is MNHNS and CDR2 is SASEGT in the germline V gene. The CDR3 loop spans 15 amino acids. CDR3 DNA: TGTGCCAGCAGTGGACTAGCGGGGGGGCCAGATACGCAGTATTTT. Protein sequence: CASSGLAGGPDTQYF.

The chain couples TRBV27 to TRBJ2-7; 8 bases fit TRBD2. V gave up 8 bases and J gave up 2 bases; unmatched junction bases: 8. The CDR3 contains 14 residues. Germline lookup yields CDR1 MNHEY and CDR2 SMNVEV (reference sequence). CDR3 sequence: CASGVAGPAYEQYF. CDR3 nucleotides: TGTGCCAGCGGAGTAGCGGGACCAGCCTACGAGCAGTACTTC.

The rearrangement uses TRBV7-2 and TRBJ1-2, with D uncertain. This CDR3 has 12 residues. CDR1 and CDR2 (germline): SGHTA, FQGNSA. V gave up 5 bases and J gave up 8 bases, with 12 bases separating them. Here the CDR3 DNA reads TGTGCCAGCAGCAGCCTAACTATGGGCTACACCTTC. Translating gives CASSSLTMGYTF.

The chain carries TRBV19 and TRBJ1-5, with D possibly being TRBD1 (6 bases). The V end lost 4 bases, the J end lost 2 bases, and 12 bases lay between the germline ends. The germline gives CDR1 LNHDA, CDR2 SQIVND (reference sequence). The CDR3 consists of 15 residues. DNA for the CDR3: TGTGCCAGTAGTAAACAGGGTGCGGGCAATCAGCCCCAGCATTTT. Amino acids: CASSKQGAGNQPQHF.

This clone was detected only once. The V and J genes are TRBV27 and TRBJ2-5; 9 bases fit TRBD1. The better agreement between TRBJ2-7 and the DNA end casts doubt on the J call. Per the germline V gene, CDR1 is MNHEY and CDR2 is SMNVEV (reference sequence). This CDR3 is built from 13 residues. CDR3 sequence (DNA): TGTGCCAGCGGGACAGGGTTTTCCAGCGAGCAGTACTTC. Its protein product is CASGTGFSSEQYF.